Below, one TCR beta chain is given with its context. What it binds is unknown. Template material for amplifying TCR beta CDR3 regions consisted of RNA transcripts. The TCR CDR3 was amplified in a first-round RT-PCR using the HTBI primer set. TCRdb analysed the multiplex PCR reads with MiXCR anew, one entry per CDR3 protein. The repertoire includes about 560,000 distinct CDR3 sequences, 12% to 15% of them detected once, and about 14% sits in the top ten. Diagnosing involved the use of clinical symptoms, serum thyroxine and TRAb, thyroid ultrasound and orbital computed tomography. The sample comes from a study of T cells in Graves' hyperthyroidism and ophthalmopathy. Trimming cost V 6 bases and J 8 bases, with 16 bases left between them. CDR3 length: 14 amino acids. Looked up from germline, CDR1 is SNHLY and CDR2 is FYNNEI. Study-level findings and limits: Blood shared most expanded thyroid clonotypes above 0.001.

Sequencing was done on a sample of blood. The rearrangement uses TRBV2 and TRBJ1-4, with D possibly being TRBD1 (5 bases). This sequence originates from a woman between 40 and 50 years old with Graves' hyperthyroidism. CDR3 DNA sequence: TGTGCCAGCAGCTCGGAGGGGATACGAGAAAAACTGTTTTTT. Residues: CASSSEGIREKLFF. The full variable domain, completed using reference TRBV2 and TRBJ1-4, is EPEVTQTPSHQVTQMGQEVILRCVPISNHLYFYWYRQILGQKVEFLVSFYNNEISEKSEIFDDQFSVERPDGSNFTLKIRSTKLEDSAMYFCASSSEGIREKLFFGSGTQLSVL.